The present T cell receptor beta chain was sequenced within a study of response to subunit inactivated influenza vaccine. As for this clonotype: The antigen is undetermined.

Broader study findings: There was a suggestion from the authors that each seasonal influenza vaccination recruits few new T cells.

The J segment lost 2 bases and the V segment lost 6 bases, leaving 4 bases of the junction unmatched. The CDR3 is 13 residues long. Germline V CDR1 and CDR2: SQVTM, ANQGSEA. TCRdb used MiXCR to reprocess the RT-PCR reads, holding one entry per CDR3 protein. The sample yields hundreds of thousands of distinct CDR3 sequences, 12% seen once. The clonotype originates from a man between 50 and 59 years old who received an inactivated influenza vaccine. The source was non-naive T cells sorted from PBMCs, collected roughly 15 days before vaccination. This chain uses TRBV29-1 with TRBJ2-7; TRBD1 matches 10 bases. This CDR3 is CSVRQGAAYEQYF. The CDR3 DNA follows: TGCAGCGTCCGACAGGGGGCTGCCTACGAGCAGTACTTC.